This T cell receptor (beta chain) was captured in a study of T cells in Graves' hyperthyroidism and ophthalmopathy. Findings of the study overall: Most expanded thyroid clonotypes above 0.001 recurred in blood.

The germline V gene has CDR1 SNHLY and CDR2 FYNNEI. The CDR3 runs 14 residues. The V and J ends lost 5 bases and 1 base respectively, with 12 bases between them. The source material, RNA transcripts, was used to amplify TCR beta CDR3 regions. The HTBI primer set was used in a first-round RT-PCR of the TCR CDR3. MiXCR, run by TCRdb on the multiplex PCR reads, gives a single entry per CDR3 protein. The data contain hundreds of thousands of distinct CDR3 sequences, around 14% of them singletons. This clonotype turned up a few times. Its matching antigen is unknown. Specimen: blood. V gene TRBV2 combines with J gene TRBJ2-7; unclear D gene. The receptor's source is a woman between 18 and 30 years old with Graves' hyperthyroidism. CDR3 sequence (DNA): TGTGCCAGCAGTTTTCTCGACATTTCCTACGAGCAGTACTTC. It specifies CASSFLDISYEQYF. Looking up the rest from reference TRBV2 and TRBJ2-7 gives the full variable domain: EPEVTQTPSHQVTQMGQEVILRCVPISNHLYFYWYRQILGQKVEFLVSFYNNEISEKSEIFDDQFSVERPDGSNFTLKIRSTKLEDSAMYFCASSFLDISYEQYFGPGTRLTVT.